Listed below are T cell receptor beta chains from one sample, sequenced in a study of blood T cells in healthy people across ages. TCRdb recomputed calls from the 5' RACE reads with MiXCR, one row per CDR3 protein. This sample has 850,000 to 1,000,000 distinct CDR3 sequences; just over 50% occur once, and the top ten carry about a fifth. Sequenced sample: blood. Receptors originate from a woman aged 55 to 70 in good health. Both conserved end residues are part of each CDR3. D genes are given only for firm matches. Some rows mark clone size as missing; the rest say once, few, many or name a class of expanded clone.

-	TRBV27	TRBD1	TRBJ2-1	CASSPPGTGLGGKQFF	TGTGCCAGCAGCCCCCCCGGGACAGGTCTAGGGGGTAAGCAGTTCTTC
-	TRBV28	-	TRBJ2-7	CASPPSGGREYAEQYF	TGTGCCAGCCCCCCTTCCGGGGGCAGGGAATACGCCGAGCAGTACTTC
few	TRBV4-2	-	TRBJ2-5	CASSTPGHQETQYF	TGTGCCAGCAGCACGCCGGGACACCAAGAGACCCAGTACTTC
-	TRBV27	-	TRBJ1-4	CASSNRVTNEKLFF	TGTGCCAGCAGTAACAGGGTAACTAATGAAAAACTGTTTTTT
-	TRBV20-1	-	TRBJ1-2	CSASRGGNYGYTF	TGCAGTGCTTCCCGGGGGGGCAACTATGGCTACACCTTC
few	TRBV29-1	TRBD1	TRBJ1-2	CSVKGTGGASLGYTF	TGCAGCGTAAAGGGGACAGGGGGCGCGTCTCTTGGCTACACCTTC
-	TRBV20-1	-	TRBJ2-1	CSARMIGRYSYNEQFF	TGCAGTGCTAGGATGATTGGGAGATACTCCTACAATGAGCAGTTCTTC
-	TRBV12-3/TRBV12-4	TRBD2	TRBJ2-3	CASSSRGRLAGHTDTQYF	TGTGCCAGCAGTTCCAGGGGTCGACTAGCGGGTCACACAGATACGCAGTATTTT
once	TRBV6-5	-	TRBJ2-3	CASRRGWAQYF	TGTGCCAGCCGAAGGGGGTGGGCGCAGTATTTT
-	TRBV5-1	-	TRBJ2-5	CASSLGRKGRPGTETQYF	TGCGCCAGCAGCTTGGGTCGAAAAGGCAGGCCGGGGACAGAGACCCAGTACTTC
-	TRBV7-2	-	TRBJ2-1	CASSWTMYNEQFF	TGTGCCAGCAGCTGGACCATGTACAATGAGCAGTTCTTC
few	TRBV25-1	TRBD1	TRBJ2-5	CASSDETGAFGTQYF	TGTGCCAGCAGTGACGAGACAGGGGCTTTTGGGACCCAGTACTTC
-	TRBV30	TRBD2	TRBJ2-7	CAWTSGRTGEQYF	TGTGCCTGGACTAGCGGGAGAACGGGCGAGCAGTACTTC
once	TRBV20-1	TRBD2	TRBJ2-1	CSAQKGTSGSRGEQFF	TGCAGTGCCCAGAAAGGGACTAGCGGGAGTAGAGGTGAGCAGTTCTTC
few	TRBV29-1	TRBD2	TRBJ2-3	CSAWVAGGVDTQYF	TGCAGCGCGTGGGTAGCGGGAGGGGTAGATACGCAGTATTTT
few	TRBV29-1	-	TRBJ2-1	CSSPGGLHNEQFF	TGCAGCTCCCCAGGGGGGCTCCACAATGAGCAGTTCTTC
-	TRBV4-2	TRBD2	TRBJ2-7	CASSHALTGGYEQYF	TGTGCCAGCAGCCATGCCCTAACGGGAGGATACGAGCAGTACTTC
-	TRBV20-1	-	TRBJ1-1	CSARAYLEGRKTEAFF	TGCAGTGCTAGAGCGTACCTTGAGGGTAGAAAAACTGAAGCTTTCTTT
few	TRBV7-2	-	TRBJ2-3	CASSLDRQDTQYF	TGTGCCAGCAGCTTGGATCGGCAAGATACGCAGTATTTT
-	TRBV20-1	TRBD1	TRBJ1-5	CSAPRGQGGVNQPQHF	TGCAGTGCGCCGAGGGGACAGGGAGGTGTTAATCAGCCCCAGCATTTT
-	TRBV29-1	-	TRBJ2-1	CSVGGVGGVLNEQFF	TGCAGCGTTGGGGGCGTAGGGGGAGTGTTAAATGAGCAGTTCTTC
few	TRBV24-1	-	TRBJ2-7	CATSAFGGSEQYF	TGTGCCACCAGTGCCTTCGGAGGGAGCGAGCAGTACTTC
-	TRBV28	-	TRBJ2-1	CANSLSRAEQFF	TGTGCCAACAGTTTATCGAGGGCTGAGCAGTTCTTC
few	TRBV20-1	TRBD2	TRBJ2-1	CSVPLPGLVFSYNEQFF	TGCAGCGTTCCCCTTCCGGGACTAGTTTTTTCTTACAATGAGCAGTTCTTC
once	TRBV5-6	-	TRBJ1-5	CASSLRVTATGVSKPQHF	TGTGCCAGCAGCTTGCGAGTGACCGCTACGGGCGTTAGTAAGCCCCAGCATTTT
-	TRBV15	TRBD1	TRBJ2-2	CATSRALADREDTGELFF	TGTGCCACCAGCAGAGCCCTTGCTGACAGGGAAGACACCGGGGAGCTGTTTTTT
-	TRBV6-1	-	TRBJ2-1	CASSRGGSKFMYNEQFF	TGTGCCAGCAGCCGAGGGGGGAGTAAGTTCATGTACAATGAGCAGTTCTTC
few	TRBV6-1	-	TRBJ2-3	CASSEAGPGDTQYF	TGTGCCAGCAGTGAAGCGGGGCCGGGAGATACGCAGTATTTT
once	TRBV6-5	-	TRBJ1-1	CASSYGTLNTEAFF	TGTGCCAGCAGTTACGGGACACTGAACACTGAAGCTTTCTTT
-	TRBV20-1	TRBD2	TRBJ2-3	CSARGLAEPTDTQYF	TGCAGTGCTAGAGGACTAGCGGAGCCCACAGATACGCAGTATTTT
few	TRBV7-6	TRBD2	TRBJ2-5	CASSLTSGSGQETQYF	TGTGCCAGCAGCTTAACTAGCGGGAGTGGCCAAGAGACCCAGTACTTC
-	TRBV5-5	-	TRBJ2-3	CASSRTGWTSTDTQYF	TGTGCCAGCAGCCGCACCGGGTGGACTAGCACAGATACGCAGTATTTT
-	TRBV11-3	TRBD1	TRBJ1-5	CASSLEGPGTGGKQPQHF	TGTGCCAGCAGCTTAGAAGGTCCTGGGACAGGGGGCAAACAGCCCCAGCATTTT
-	TRBV11-1	-	TRBJ1-1	CASSPRAAGTEAFF	TGTGCCAGCAGCCCCCGTGCGGCGGGCACTGAAGCTTTCTTT
-	TRBV6-1	-	TRBJ2-3	CASSELLDTDRQYF	TGTGCCAGCAGTGAATTGCTTGACACAGATAGGCAGTATTTT
few	TRBV25-1	-	TRBJ1-1	CASSEGPRTEAFF	TGTGCCAGCAGTGAAGGGCCGAGGACTGAAGCTTTCTTT
-	TRBV10-3	-	TRBJ2-1	CAISESGLSYNEQFF	TGTGCCATCAGTGAGTCGGGCCTCTCCTACAATGAGCAGTTCTTC
-	TRBV6-2/TRBV6-3	TRBD1	TRBJ1-5	CASSYRGQGGFNQPQHF	TGTGCCAGCAGTTATCGGGGACAGGGAGGTTTCAATCAGCCCCAGCATTTT
few	TRBV4-2	TRBD2	TRBJ2-7	CASSQVLAGTNEQYF	TGTGCCAGCAGCCAAGTTCTAGCGGGAACTAACGAGCAGTACTTC
-	TRBV7-6	-	TRBJ2-3	CASSSQSRRTSGTDTQYF	TGTGCCAGCAGCTCCCAGTCTAGGCGCACTTCCGGCACAGATACGCAGTATTTT
-	TRBV5-6	-	TRBJ2-3	CASSLAQGPTDTQYF	TGTGCCAGCAGCTTGGCCCAGGGGCCGACAGATACGCAGTATTTT
-	TRBV6-6	TRBD1	TRBJ2-6	CASIPGQTIGANVLTF	TGTGCCAGCATCCCGGGACAGACAATTGGGGCCAACGTCCTGACTTTC
few	TRBV6-1	TRBD2	TRBJ2-5	CASSEAFAGVQYF	TGTGCCAGCAGTGAAGCGTTCGCGGGGGTGCAGTACTTC
-	TRBV2	-	TRBJ2-3	CASSEVADTQYF	TGTGCCAGCAGTGAAGTGGCAGATACGCAGTATTTT
-	TRBV6-2/TRBV6-3	-	TRBJ1-1	CASSPTGAGTEAFF	TGTGCCAGCAGTCCCACGGGCGCGGGAACTGAAGCTTTCTTT
few	TRBV5-1	-	TRBJ2-7	CASSLLSTHEQYF	TGCGCCAGCAGCTTGCTGAGCACCCACGAGCAGTACTTC
-	TRBV24-1	-	TRBJ2-5	CATSDRGRPQETQYF	TGTGCCACCAGTGATCGGGGTAGACCCCAAGAGACCCAGTACTTC
-	TRBV15	TRBD2	TRBJ2-1	CATSNLLAGAGRGSIFGFF	TGTGCCACCAGCAACCTTCTAGCGGGAGCTGGCAGGGGTTCAATATTTGGGTTCTTC
-	TRBV5-1	-	TRBJ2-5	CASSSQVETQYF	TGCGCCAGCAGCTCCCAGGTGGAGACCCAGTACTTC
many	TRBV5-1	-	TRBJ2-7	CASSLGKSYEQYF	TGTGCCAGCAGTTTAGGAAAATCCTACGAGCAGTACTTC